A selection of T cell receptor beta chains follows, all from one sample in a study of early T cells in non-severe SARS-CoV-2 infection. TCRdb reanalysed the 5' RACE reads using MiXCR and keeps one entry per CDR3 protein. The sample lists about 19,000 distinct CDR3 sequences, 4% to 5.5% seen once, with 5.5% to 8.5% in the top ten. The source material was whole blood. All receptors derive from an adult who was a healthcare worker with PCR-confirmed SARS-CoV-2 infection or an uninfected control (not recorded which). Each CDR3 is given without its conserved first and last residue. The order of the fields is V gene, J gene, CDR3 protein.

v_call: TRBV6-2/TRBV6-3
j_call: TRBJ2-6
cdr3_aa: ASTTPLGRGKLGSGANVLT

v_call: TRBV6-1
j_call: TRBJ2-1
cdr3_aa: ATSPRGKYNEQF

v_call: TRBV3-1
j_call: TRBJ2-7
cdr3_aa: ASSQDYSYEQY

v_call: TRBV6-5
j_call: TRBJ2-7
cdr3_aa: ASTRTSGAYEQY

v_call: TRBV12-3/TRBV12-4
j_call: TRBJ1-1
cdr3_aa: ASSYGGTEAF

v_call: TRBV7-2
j_call: TRBJ2-1
cdr3_aa: ASSSQPPTSGTYNEQF

v_call: TRBV6-1
j_call: TRBJ2-3
cdr3_aa: ASNQGVTDTQY

v_call: TRBV12-3/TRBV12-4
j_call: TRBJ1-2
cdr3_aa: ASSLRLGNYGYT

v_call: TRBV3-1
j_call: TRBJ1-3
cdr3_aa: ASSPGRAIY

v_call: TRBV5-1
j_call: TRBJ1-5
cdr3_aa: ASSLGSFNQPQH

v_call: TRBV14
j_call: TRBJ1-5
cdr3_aa: ASSQAGGGNQPQH

v_call: TRBV12-3/TRBV12-4
j_call: TRBJ1-1
cdr3_aa: ASSPSMASEAF

v_call: TRBV7-9
j_call: TRBJ1-4
cdr3_aa: ASSSAGGRDEKLF

v_call: TRBV2
j_call: TRBJ1-2
cdr3_aa: ASEAGDGYT

v_call: TRBV12-3/TRBV12-4
j_call: TRBJ1-1
cdr3_aa: ASSFYVLYGRQTAF

v_call: TRBV20-1
j_call: TRBJ2-1
cdr3_aa: SARDYGRGGYNEQF

v_call: TRBV5-5
j_call: TRBJ1-1
cdr3_aa: ASSSRDSEAF

v_call: TRBV10-3
j_call: TRBJ1-2
cdr3_aa: AITGGEYGYT

v_call: TRBV6-5
j_call: TRBJ1-6
cdr3_aa: ASSGRPLH

v_call: TRBV12-5
j_call: TRBJ2-3
cdr3_aa: ASGSYSGGAGDTQY